This T cell receptor (beta chain) was recorded in a study of blood T cells in healthy people across ages. Overall study results and limits: PBMCs that were unsorted prevented a conclusive naive versus antigen-experienced comparison.

Comment on this clonotype: What it recognizes is unknown.

This CDR3 region has 15 residues. With 3 bases clipped from V and 3 bases from J, the junction kept 4 bases outside the gene matches. The germline CDR1 and CDR2 sequences are SGHRS and YFSETQ. A J-beta primer mix and a sample-barcoded 5' primer were used in a second PCR of roughly 6 to 11 cycles. TCRdb re-called the 5' RACE reads through MiXCR, storing one row per CDR3 protein. Of about 780,000 distinct CDR3 sequences listed, roughly 25% are singletons. The data also belong to a second study, concerning T cells of mothers and their children. That report notes: It was related mother-child pairs that showed slightly higher overlap than unrelated pairs, without reaching significance.

The sequence derives from a boy aged 5-17 years in good health. Sequenced input: blood. The V gene is TRBV5-1, the J gene TRBJ2-7; TRBD2 matches 12 bases. The CDR3 DNA sequence: TGCGCCAGCAGCTCCTCTAGCGGGGGGGACTACGAGCAGTACTTC. Residues: CASSSSSGGDYEQYF.